This TCR beta chain was profiled in a study of blood T cell repertoires in COVID-19 (dated by TCRdb to about 2020). With respect to the entire study: Collaborator samples came from the United States, Italy and Spain and covered acute and convalescent phases of COVID-19. The prospective study material was composed of cDNA or gDNA derived from T cells, B-cell-depleted T cells, or PBMCs. The dataset comprised deeply sampled blood TCRbeta repertoires from subjects exposed to, actively infected with, or recovered from COVID-19. The repertoires were made available in a free public database intended to serve as a resource for research on the immune response to SARS-CoV-2. Samples were obtained from the ongoing ImmuneRACE study (first 160 participants) and from 1,254 subjects provided by 6 global collaborators. A de-identified subject ID, COVID-19 status, age in years and sex were almost always included in the sample metadata. Where available, HLA class I and class II types were obtained from metadata supplied by the sample provider rather than from assay-based typing. The paper as a whole reports these results and caveats: How much clinical and demographic metadata was included differed by source and by participant, and the metadata was provided uncurated.

Whole blood was collected in K2EDTA tubes by collaborating institutions according to the institutions' own protocols. Collaborator samples were shipped for TCRbeta analysis as frozen whole blood, isolated PBMCs, or DNA extracted from either sample type. TCRbeta CDR3 regions were amplified from genomic DNA using the immunoSEQ Assay, a bias-controlled multiplex PCR. In the authors' own workflow: The number of nucleated cells in each sample was estimated from the amplification of reference gene primers within the assay. To quantify the absolute abundance of each unique TCRbeta CDR3 rearrangement, sequence reads were collapsed and filtered. For each sample, productive Simpson clonality was calculated as the square root of Simpson's diversity index across productive rearrangements. TCRdb holds this immuneACCESS table with in-frame rearrangements only. Some clones are missing; in checked studies, unresolved V genes explain under half, and the rest has no known cause. V and J calls and clone size are copied from that table; D and trimming were computed from the DNA. Recorded for this sample are more than 50,000 clones; 74% of them occurred a single time. 25% to 30% of the sample lies in the top ten.

This clone was found a few times. No cognate antigen has been identified for it. No base-level quality is on record; no much larger clone is a single base apart. This TCR was recovered from a woman of 80 years or more with acute or convalescent COVID-19. The sample taken for sequencing was peripheral blood.

Here is the DNA: TGTGCCAGCAGCTTAGATTCCAGCGTATGGTGGCCCCAGCATTTT. Translated, this gives CASSLDSSVWWPQHF. The sequence links TRBV7-2 to TRBJ1-5, with no confidently assigned D gene. Sequences SGHTA (CDR1) and FQGNSA (CDR2) are obtained from the germline V gene. V is shortened by 1 base, J by 9 bases, and the region joining them spans 16 bases. The CDR3 spans 15 residues, from the cysteine through the phenylalanine. The entry retains the CDR3 DNA only, 45 bases that are in frame from base 1.